The T cell receptor beta chain described here comes from a study of blood T cell repertoires in COVID-19. In the study overall: The samples span acute and convalescent COVID-19 from the United States, Italy and Spain. The analysed material was cDNA or gDNA that came from T cells, B-cell-depleted T cells, or PBMCs.

The CDR3 runs 15 residues. V lost 5 bases and J lost 9; bases outside the gene matches: 8. CDR1 and CDR2 from the germline V gene are SGHNT and YYREEE (reference sequence). The authors' processing: Counts of nucleated cells, estimated from reference gene primer amplification, were obtained. This table comes from immunoSEQ multiplex PCR, and its TCRdb copy is limited to in-frame clones, with some not included. The V and J calls and clone size are taken from that table; D and trimming were inferred from the DNA. The table includes 200,000 to 250,000 clones, approximately 86% detected once. Material: PBMCs or T cells enriched from blood (not recorded which). The chain joins TRBV5-4 to TRBJ2-1; 13 nucleotides line up with TRBD2. The TCR was taken from a woman aged 40 to 50 with acute COVID-19. The CDR3 sequence is CASSKTSGRTGEQFF. In DNA form, the CDR3 reads TGTGCCAGCAGTAAGACTAGCGGGAGGACTGGTGAGCAGTTCTTC.